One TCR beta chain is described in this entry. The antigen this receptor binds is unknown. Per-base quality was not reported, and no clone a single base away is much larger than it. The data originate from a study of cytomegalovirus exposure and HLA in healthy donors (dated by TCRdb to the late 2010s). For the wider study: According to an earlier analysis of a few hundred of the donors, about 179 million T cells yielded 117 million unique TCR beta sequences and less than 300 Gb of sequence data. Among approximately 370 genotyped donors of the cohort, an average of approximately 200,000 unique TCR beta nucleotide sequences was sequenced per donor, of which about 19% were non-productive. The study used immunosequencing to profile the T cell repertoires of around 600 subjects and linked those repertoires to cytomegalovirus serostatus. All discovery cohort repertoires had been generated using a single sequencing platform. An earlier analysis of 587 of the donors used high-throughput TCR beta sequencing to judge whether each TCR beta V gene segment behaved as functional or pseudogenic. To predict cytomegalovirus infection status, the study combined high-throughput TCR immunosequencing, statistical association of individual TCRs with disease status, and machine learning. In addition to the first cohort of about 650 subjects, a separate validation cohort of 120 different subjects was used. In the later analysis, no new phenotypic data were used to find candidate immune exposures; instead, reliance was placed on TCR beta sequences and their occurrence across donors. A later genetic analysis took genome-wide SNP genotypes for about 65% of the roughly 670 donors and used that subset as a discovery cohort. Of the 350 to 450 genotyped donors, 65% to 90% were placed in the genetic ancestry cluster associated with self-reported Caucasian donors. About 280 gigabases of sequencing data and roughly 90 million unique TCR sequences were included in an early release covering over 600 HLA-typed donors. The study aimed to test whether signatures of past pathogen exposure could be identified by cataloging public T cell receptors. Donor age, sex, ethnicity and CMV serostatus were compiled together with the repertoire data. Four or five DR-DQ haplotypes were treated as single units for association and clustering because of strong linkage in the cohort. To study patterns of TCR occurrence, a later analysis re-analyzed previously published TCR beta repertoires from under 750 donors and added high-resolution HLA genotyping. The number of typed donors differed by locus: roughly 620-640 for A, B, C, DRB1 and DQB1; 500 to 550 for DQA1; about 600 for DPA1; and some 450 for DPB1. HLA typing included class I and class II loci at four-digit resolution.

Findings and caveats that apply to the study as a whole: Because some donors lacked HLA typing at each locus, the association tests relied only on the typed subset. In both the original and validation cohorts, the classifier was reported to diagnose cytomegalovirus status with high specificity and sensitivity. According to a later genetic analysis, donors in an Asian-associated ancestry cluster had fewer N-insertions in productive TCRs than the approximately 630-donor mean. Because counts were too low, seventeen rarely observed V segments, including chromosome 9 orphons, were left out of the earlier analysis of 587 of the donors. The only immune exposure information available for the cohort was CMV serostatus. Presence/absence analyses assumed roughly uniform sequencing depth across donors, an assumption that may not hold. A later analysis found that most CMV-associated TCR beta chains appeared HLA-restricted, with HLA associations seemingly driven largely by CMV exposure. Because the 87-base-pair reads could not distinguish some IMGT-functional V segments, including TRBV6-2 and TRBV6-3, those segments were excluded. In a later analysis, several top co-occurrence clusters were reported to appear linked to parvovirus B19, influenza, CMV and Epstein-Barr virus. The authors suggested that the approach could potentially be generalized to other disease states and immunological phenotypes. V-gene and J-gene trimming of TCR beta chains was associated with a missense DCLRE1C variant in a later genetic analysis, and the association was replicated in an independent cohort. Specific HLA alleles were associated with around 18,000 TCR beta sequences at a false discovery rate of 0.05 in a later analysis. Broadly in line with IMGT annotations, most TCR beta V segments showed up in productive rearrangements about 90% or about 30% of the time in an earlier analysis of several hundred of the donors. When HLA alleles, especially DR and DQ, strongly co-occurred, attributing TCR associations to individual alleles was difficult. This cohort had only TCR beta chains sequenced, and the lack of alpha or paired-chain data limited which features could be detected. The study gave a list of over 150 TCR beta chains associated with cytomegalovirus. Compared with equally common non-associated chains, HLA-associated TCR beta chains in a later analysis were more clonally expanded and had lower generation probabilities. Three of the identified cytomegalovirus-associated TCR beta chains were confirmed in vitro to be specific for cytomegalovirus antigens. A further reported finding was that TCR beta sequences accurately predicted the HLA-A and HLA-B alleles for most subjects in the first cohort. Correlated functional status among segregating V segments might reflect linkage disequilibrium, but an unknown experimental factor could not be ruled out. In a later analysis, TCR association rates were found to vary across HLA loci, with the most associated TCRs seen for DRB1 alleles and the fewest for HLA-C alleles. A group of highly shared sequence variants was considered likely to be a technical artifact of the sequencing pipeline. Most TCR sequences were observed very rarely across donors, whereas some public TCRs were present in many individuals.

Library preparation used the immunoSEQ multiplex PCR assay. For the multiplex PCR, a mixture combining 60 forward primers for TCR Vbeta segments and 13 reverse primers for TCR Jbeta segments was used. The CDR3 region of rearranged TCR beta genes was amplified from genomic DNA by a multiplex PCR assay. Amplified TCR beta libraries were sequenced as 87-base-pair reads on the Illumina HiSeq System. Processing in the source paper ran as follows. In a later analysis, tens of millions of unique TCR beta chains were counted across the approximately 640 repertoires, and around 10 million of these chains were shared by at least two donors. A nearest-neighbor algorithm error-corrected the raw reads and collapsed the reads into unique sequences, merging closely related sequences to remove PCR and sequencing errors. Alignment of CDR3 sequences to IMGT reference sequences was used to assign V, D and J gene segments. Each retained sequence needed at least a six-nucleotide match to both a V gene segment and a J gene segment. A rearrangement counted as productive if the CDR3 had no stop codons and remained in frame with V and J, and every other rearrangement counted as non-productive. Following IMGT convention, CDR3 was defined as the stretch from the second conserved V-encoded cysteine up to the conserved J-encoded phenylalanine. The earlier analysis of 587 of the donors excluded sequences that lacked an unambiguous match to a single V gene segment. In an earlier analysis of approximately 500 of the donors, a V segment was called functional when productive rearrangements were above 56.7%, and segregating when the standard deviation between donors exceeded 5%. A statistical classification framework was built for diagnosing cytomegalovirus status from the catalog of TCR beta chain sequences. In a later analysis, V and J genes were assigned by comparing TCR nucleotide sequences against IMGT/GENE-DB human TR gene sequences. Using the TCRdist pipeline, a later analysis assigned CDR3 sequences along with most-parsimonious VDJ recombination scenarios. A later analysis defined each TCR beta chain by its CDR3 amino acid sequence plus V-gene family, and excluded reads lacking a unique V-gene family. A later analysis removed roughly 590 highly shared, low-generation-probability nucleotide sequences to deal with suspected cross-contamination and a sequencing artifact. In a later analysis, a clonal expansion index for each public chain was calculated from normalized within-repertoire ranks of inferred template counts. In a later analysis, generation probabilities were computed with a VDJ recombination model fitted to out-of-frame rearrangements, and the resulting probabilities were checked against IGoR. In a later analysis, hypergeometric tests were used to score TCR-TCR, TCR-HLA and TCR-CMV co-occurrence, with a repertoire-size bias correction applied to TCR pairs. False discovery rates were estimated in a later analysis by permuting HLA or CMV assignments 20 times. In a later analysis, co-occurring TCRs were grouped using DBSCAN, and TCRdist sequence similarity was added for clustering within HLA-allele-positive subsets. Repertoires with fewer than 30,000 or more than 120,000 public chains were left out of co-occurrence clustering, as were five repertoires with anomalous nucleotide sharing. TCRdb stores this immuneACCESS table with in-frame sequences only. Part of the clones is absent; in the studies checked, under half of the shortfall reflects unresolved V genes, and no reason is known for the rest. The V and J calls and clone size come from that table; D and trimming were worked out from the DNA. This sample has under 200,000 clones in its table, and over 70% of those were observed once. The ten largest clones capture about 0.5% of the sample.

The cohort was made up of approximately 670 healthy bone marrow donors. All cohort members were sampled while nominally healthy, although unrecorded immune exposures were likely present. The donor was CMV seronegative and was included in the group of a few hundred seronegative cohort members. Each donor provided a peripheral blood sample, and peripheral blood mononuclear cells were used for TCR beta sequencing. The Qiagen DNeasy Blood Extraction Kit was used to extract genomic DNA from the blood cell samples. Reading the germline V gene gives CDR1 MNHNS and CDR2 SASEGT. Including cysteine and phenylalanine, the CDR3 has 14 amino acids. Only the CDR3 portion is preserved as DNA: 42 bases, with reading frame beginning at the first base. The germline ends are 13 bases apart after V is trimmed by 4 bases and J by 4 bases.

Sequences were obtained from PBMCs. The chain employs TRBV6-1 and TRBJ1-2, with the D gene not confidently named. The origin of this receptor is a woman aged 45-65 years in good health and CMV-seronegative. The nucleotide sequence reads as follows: TGTGCCAGCAGTGCAGTCGGAGCCGTCTATGGCTACACCTTC. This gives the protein CASSAVGAVYGYTF.